This TCR beta chain appears in the sequencing data of a study of blood T cell repertoires in COVID-19. Looking at the study overall: Samples taken during acute and convalescent COVID-19 were collected in the United States, Italy and Spain. In each case, the material was cDNA or gDNA derived from T cells, B-cell-depleted T cells, or PBMCs.

This clone has a handful of counts. Followed longitudinally, the Seattle patients had been enrolled during active infection. Germline lookup yields CDR1 MDHEN and CDR2 SYDVKM. Trimming took 7 bases from V and 3 from J; bases not matched to a gene: 10. The CDR3 has 16 residues. In the study's own analysis: Cell counts per sample came from amplifying reference gene primers. Data came from immunoSEQ multiplex PCR; TCRdb stores just in-frame clones and leaves some out. D and trimming come from the DNA, and the V and J calls and clone size come from that table. The table shows roughly 41,000 clones, with about two thirds occurring only once.

Sequencing was performed on peripheral blood. The clonotype originates from a man between 65 and 85 years old with COVID-19, enrolled during active disease. This chain links TRBV28 with TRBJ2-3; 10 bases match TRBD2. This chain's CDR3 is CASKYWAAGGTDTQYF. The CDR3 nucleotides are TGTGCCAGCAAATATTGGGCAGCGGGGGGGACAGATACGCAGTATTTT.